This TCR beta chain was sequenced during a study of brain T cells in children with intractable seizures. Sequencing used immunoSEQ multiplex PCR; TCRdb keeps in-frame clones, though not all of them. The profile shows about 320,000 clones, 93% of them singletons. The study, taken as a whole, reports: HCMV serostatus was not known, and viral specificity came from CDR3 similarity only.

The time point denotes: blood from clinic visit 5 months post-surgery; TSC patient then seizure free. Surgery cases with the highest brain T cell transcript signatures were chosen for sequencing. This clone was detected only once. Antigen unknown. Germline CDR1 KGHSH, CDR2 LQKENI. Trimming stripped 3 bases from V and 0 bases from J, with 9 bases between. The CDR3 spans 14 residues. The receptor's source is a boy in the first two years of life with tuberous sclerosis and intractable seizures. The sequenced sample was peripheral blood, obtained 5 to 6 months after surgery. The V and J genes are TRBV18 and TRBJ2-7; TRBD2 might be the D (6 bases). The CDR3 sequence is CASSPGTASYEQYF. CDR3 DNA: TGTGCCAGCTCACCCGGGACTGCCTCCTACGAGCAGTACTTC.